This TCR beta chain was profiled in a study of blood T cell repertoires in COVID-19 (dated by TCRdb to the early 2020s). For the study in its entirety: Samples covering the acute and convalescent phases of COVID-19 were provided by collaborators in the United States, Italy and Spain. The prospective study material was composed of cDNA or gDNA derived from T cells, B-cell-depleted T cells, or PBMCs. The dataset comprised deeply sampled blood TCRbeta repertoires from subjects exposed to, actively infected with, or recovered from COVID-19. The repertoires were released in a freely available public database intended as a resource for research on the immune response to SARS-CoV-2. The samples were drawn from two sources: the first 160 participants of the ongoing ImmuneRACE study, and 1,000 to 1,500 subjects contributed by 6 global collaborators. Sample metadata almost always included a de-identified subject ID, COVID-19 status, age in years and sex. Where available, HLA class I and class II types were taken from metadata supplied by the sample provider and were not determined by assay-based typing. Paper-wide results and their limitations: The amount of clinical and demographic metadata varied by source and participant and was provided uncurated.

Collaborating institutions collected whole blood in K2EDTA tubes following their own protocols. Collaborator samples were shipped for TCRbeta analysis as frozen whole blood, isolated PBMCs, or DNA extracted from either sample type. On this clone itself: The antigen it recognizes is unknown. Base qualities are missing; no much larger clone stands one base away.

TCRbeta CDR3 regions were amplified from genomic DNA by means of the immunoSEQ Assay, a bias-controlled multiplex PCR. Processing in the source paper ran as follows. The number of nucleated cells in each sample was estimated from the amplification of reference gene primers within the assay. To quantify the absolute abundance of each unique TCRbeta CDR3 rearrangement, sequence reads were collapsed and filtered. For each sample, productive Simpson clonality was calculated as the square root of Simpson's diversity index over productive rearrangements. Held by TCRdb, this immuneACCESS table contains in-frame sequences only and omits some clones. Under half of the omission traces to an unresolved V gene where checked; the cause of the rest is unknown. V, J and clone size were drawn from that table, and D and trimming were deduced from the DNA. In all, the sample holds 150,000 to 200,000 clones, and 85% to 90% of those were seen once. The leading ten clones occupy almost 1% of the sample.

V has 5 bases trimmed and J has 0 bases trimmed; junction bases matching no gene number 4. Measured from the cysteine to the phenylalanine, the CDR3 is 16 residues long. Here the CDR3 DNA is all that survives: 48 bases in frame from base 1. CDR1 and CDR2, looked up from the germline V gene, are SGHRS and YFSETQ. The receptor chain draws on TRBV5-1 and TRBJ2-6; 8 bases in the junction line up with TRBD1. Sequencing was performed on peripheral blood. The clonotype comes from a man aged 18 to 35 with acute or convalescent COVID-19. The DNA is TGCGCCAGCAGGACAGGGGCAATCTCTGGGGCCAACGTCCTGACTTTC. Its protein product is CASRTGAISGANVLTF.